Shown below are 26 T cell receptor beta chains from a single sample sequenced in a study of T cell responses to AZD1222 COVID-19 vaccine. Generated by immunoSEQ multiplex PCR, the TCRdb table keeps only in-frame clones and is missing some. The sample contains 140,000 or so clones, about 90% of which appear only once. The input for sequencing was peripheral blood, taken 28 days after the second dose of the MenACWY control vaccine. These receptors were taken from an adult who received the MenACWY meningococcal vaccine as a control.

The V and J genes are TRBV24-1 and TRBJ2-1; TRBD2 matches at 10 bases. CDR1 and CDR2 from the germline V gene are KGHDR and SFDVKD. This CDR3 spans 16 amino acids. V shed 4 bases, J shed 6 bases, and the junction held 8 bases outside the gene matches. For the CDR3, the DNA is TGTGCCACCAGTGACTCCGGACAGCGGGGGGGCAATGAGCAGTTCTTC. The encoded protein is CATSDSGQRGGNEQFF.

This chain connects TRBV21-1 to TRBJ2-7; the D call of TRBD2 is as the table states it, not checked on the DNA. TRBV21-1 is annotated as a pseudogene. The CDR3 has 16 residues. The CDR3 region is CASSAPQLADSTGRYF. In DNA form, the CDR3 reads TGTGCCAGCAGCGCACCACAACTAGCGGACTCAACGGGTCGGTACTTC.

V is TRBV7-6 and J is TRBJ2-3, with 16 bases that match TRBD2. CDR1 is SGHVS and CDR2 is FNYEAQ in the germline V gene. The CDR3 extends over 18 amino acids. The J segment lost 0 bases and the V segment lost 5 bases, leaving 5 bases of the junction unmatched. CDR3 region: CASSLGTSGRGSTDTQYF. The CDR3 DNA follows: TGTGCCAGCAGCCTAGGGACTAGCGGGAGGGGAAGCACAGATACGCAGTATTTT.

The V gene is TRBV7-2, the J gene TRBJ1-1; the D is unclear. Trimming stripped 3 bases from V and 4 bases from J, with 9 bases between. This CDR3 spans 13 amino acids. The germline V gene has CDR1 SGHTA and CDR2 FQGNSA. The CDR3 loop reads CASSFQRRTEAFF. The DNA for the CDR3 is TGTGCCAGCAGCTTCCAAAGACGCACTGAAGCTTTCTTT.

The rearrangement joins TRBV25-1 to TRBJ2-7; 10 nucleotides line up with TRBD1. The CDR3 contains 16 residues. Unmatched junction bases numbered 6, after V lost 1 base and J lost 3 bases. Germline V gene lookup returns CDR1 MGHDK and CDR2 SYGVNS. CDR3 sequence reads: CASSESVTGGYYEQYF. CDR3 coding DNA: TGTGCCAGCAGTGAATCGGTGACAGGGGGCTACTACGAGCAGTACTTC.

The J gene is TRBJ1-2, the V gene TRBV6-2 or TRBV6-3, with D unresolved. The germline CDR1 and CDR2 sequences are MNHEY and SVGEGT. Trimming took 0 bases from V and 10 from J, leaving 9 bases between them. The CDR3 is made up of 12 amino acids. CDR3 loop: CASSYSGVFYTF. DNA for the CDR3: TGTGCCAGCAGTTACTCCGGGGTTTTCTACACCTTC.

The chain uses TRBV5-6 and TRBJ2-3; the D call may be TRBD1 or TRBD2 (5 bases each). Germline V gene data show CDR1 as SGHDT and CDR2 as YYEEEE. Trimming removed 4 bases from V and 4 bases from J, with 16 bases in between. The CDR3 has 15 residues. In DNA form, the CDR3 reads TGTGCCAGCAGCAACACTAGGGGTCACGCAGATACGCAGTATTTT. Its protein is CASSNTRGHADTQYF.

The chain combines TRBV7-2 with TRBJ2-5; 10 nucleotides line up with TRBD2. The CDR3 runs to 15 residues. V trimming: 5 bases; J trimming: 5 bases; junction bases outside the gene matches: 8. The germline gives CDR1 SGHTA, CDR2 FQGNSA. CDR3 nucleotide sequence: TGTGCCAGCAGCCCGCTAGCGGGGGATGGGGAGACCCAGTACTTC. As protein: CASSPLAGDGETQYF.

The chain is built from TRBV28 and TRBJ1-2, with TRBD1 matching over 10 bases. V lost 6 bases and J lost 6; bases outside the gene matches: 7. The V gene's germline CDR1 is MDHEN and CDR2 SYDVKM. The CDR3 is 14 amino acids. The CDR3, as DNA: TGTGCCAGCAGAGAGGAAGGACAGGGGGATGGCTACACCTTC. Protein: CASREEGQGDGYTF.

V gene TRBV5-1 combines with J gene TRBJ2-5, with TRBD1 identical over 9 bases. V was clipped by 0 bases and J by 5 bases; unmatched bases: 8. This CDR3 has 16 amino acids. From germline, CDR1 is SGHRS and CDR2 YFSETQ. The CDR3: CASSLDGTGNRETQYF. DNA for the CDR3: TGCGCCAGCAGCTTGGATGGGACAGGGAATCGGGAGACCCAGTACTTC.

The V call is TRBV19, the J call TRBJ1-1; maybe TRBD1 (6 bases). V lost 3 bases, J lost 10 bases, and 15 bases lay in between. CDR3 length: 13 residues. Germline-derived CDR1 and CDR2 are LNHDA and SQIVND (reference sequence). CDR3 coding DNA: TGTGCCAGTAGTATTGGGGGCTTGCGTGGAGCTTTCTTT. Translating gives CASSIGGLRGAFF.

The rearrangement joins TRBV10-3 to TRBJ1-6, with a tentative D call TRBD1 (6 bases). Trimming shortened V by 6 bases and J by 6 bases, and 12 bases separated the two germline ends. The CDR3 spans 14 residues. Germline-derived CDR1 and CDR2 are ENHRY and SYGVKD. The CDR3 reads CAIRDSSSNSPLHF. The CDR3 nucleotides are TGTGCCATCAGGGACAGTAGCTCTAATTCACCCCTCCACTTT.

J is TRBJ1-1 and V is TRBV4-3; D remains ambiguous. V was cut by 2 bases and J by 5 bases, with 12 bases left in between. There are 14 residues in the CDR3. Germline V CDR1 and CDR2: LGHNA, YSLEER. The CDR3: CASSQTTSGTEAFF. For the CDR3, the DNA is TGCGCCAGCAGCCAAACCACATCGGGTACTGAAGCTTTCTTT.

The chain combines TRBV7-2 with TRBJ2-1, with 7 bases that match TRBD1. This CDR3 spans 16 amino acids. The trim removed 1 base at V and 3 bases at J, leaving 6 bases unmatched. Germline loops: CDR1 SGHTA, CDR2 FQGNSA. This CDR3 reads CASSLGVGQIYNEQFF. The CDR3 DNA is TGTGCCAGCAGCTTAGGGGTGGGACAGATCTACAATGAGCAGTTCTTC.

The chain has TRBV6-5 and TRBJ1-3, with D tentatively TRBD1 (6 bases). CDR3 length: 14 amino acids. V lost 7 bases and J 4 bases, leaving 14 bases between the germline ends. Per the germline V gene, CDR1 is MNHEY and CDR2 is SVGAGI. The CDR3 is CASTLGGSGNTIYF. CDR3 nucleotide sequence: TGTGCCAGCACCTTAGGGGGGTCCGGAAACACCATATATTTT.

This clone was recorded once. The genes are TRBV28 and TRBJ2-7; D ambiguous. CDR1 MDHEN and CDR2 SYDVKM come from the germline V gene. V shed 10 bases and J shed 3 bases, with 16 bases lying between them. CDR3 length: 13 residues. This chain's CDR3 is CAIQTSRDYEQYF. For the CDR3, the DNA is TGTGCCATCCAGACGTCTCGAGACTACGAGCAGTACTTC.

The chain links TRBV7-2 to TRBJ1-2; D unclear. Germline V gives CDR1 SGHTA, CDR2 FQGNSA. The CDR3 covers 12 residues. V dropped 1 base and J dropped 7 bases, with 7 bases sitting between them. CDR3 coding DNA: TGTGCCAGCAGCTTAGGACGGCGTGGCTACACCTTC. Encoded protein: CASSLGRRGYTF. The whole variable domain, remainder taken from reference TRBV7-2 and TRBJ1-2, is GAGVSQSPSNKVTEKGKDVELRCDPISGHTALYWYRQSLGQGLEFLIYFQGNSAPDKSGLPSDRFSAERTGGSVSTLTIQRTQQEDSAVYLCASSLGRRGYTFGSGTRLTVV.

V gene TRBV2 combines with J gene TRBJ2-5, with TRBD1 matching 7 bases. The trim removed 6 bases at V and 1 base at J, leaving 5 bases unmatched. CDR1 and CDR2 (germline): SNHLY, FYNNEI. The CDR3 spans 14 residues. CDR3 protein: CASRPQGFQETQYF. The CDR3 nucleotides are TGTGCCAGCAGACCACAGGGGTTCCAAGAGACCCAGTACTTC.

This CDR3 reads CASSASSYEQYF. CDR3 DNA: TGTGCCAGCAGCGCCAGCTCCTACGAGCAGTACTTC. The chain combines TRBV7-2 with TRBJ2-7, with unresolved D. V shed 5 bases and J shed 0 bases, with 5 bases lying between them. Germline values: CDR1 SGHTA, CDR2 FQGNSA. This CDR3 comprises 12 residues.

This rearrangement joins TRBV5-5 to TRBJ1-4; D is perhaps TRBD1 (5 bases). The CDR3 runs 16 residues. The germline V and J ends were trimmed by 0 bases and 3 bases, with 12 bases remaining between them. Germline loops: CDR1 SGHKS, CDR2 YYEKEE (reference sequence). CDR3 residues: CASSLGAGTPNEKLFF. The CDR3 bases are TGTGCCAGCAGCTTGGGGGCGGGGACGCCTAATGAAAAACTGTTTTTT.

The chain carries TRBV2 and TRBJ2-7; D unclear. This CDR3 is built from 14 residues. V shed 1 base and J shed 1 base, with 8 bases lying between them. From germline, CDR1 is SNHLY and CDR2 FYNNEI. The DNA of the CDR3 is TGTGCCAGCAGTGAAGAGGCCAGATCCTACGAGCAGTACTTC. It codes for CASSEEARSYEQYF.

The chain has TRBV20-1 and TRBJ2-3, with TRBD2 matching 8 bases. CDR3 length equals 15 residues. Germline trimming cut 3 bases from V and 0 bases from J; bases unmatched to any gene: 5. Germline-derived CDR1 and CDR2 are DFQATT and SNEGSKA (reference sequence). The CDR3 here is CSASLLAVSTDTQYF. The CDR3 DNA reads TGCAGTGCTAGTTTACTAGCGGTTAGCACAGATACGCAGTATTTT.

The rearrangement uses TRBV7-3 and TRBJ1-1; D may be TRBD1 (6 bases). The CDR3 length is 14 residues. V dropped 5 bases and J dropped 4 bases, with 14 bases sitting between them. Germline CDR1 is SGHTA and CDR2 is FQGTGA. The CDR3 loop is CASSRIGTPTEAFF. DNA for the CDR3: TGTGCCAGCAGCCGAATTGGGACACCCACTGAAGCTTTCTTT.

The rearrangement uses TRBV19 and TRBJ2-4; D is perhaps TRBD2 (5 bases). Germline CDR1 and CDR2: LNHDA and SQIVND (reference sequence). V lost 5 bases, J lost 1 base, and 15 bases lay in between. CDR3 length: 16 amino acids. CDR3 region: CASSAGVTQAKNIQYF. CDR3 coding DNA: TGTGCCAGTAGTGCCGGGGTAACCCAGGCCAAAAACATTCAGTACTTC.

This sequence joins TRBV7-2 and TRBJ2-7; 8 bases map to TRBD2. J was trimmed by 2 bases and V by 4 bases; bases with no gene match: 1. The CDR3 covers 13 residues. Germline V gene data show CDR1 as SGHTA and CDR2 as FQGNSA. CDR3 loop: CASSSGLAYEQYF. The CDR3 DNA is TGTGCCAGCAGCTCGGGACTAGCCTACGAGCAGTACTTC.

CDR3 loop: CASSQELSFNTEAFF. CDR3 DNA: TGCGCCAGCAGCCAAGAGCTTTCCTTTAACACTGAAGCTTTCTTT. This chain connects TRBV5-1 to TRBJ1-1; D not certain. The CDR3 sequence is 15 residues long. The V gene's germline CDR1 is SGHRS and CDR2 YFSETQ. V was pared by 4 bases and J by 2 bases, with 15 bases between.